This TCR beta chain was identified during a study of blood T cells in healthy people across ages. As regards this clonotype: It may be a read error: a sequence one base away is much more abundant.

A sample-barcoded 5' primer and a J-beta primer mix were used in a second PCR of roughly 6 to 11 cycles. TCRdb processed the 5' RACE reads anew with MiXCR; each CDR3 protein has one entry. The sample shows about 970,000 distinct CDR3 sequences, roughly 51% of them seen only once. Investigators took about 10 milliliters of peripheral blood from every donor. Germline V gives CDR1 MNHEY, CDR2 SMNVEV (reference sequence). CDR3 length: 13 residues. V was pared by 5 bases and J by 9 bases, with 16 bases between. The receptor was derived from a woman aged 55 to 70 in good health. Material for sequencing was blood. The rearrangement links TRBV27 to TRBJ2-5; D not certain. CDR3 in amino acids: CASSRATVEAQYF. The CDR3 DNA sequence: TGTGCCAGCAGTCGCGCCACGGTTGAGGCCCAGTACTTC.